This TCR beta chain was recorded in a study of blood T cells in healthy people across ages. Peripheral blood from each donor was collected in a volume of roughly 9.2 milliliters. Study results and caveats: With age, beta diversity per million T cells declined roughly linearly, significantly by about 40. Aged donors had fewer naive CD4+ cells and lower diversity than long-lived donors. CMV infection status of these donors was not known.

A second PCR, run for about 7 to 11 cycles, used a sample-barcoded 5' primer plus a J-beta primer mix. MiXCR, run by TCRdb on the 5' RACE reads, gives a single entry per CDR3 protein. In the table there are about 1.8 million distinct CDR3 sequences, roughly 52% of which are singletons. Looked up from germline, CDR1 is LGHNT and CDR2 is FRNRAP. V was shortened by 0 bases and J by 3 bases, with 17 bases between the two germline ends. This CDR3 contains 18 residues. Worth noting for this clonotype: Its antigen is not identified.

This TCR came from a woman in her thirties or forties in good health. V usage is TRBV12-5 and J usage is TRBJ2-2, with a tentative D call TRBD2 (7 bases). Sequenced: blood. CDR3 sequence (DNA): TGTGCTAGTGGTTTGGTAATGGGCGGGGGCCTTGACACCGGGGAGCTGTTTTTT. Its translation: CASGLVMGGGLDTGELFF.